This T cell receptor (beta chain) was retrieved from a study of spatial heterogeneity in lung cancer. On each TCR cDNA molecule, a unique molecular identifier was present. TCRdb re-derived calls from the 5' RACE reads in MiXCR, one entry per CDR3 protein. The table has about 50,000 distinct CDR3 sequences, about 7.4% seen once; the top ten hold around 38%. Time point meaning: blood at routine non-recurrence follow-up after resection. Extraction of whole RNA from tumor, nontumor lung or frozen PBMC preceded unsorted sequencing. V shed 5 bases, J shed 5 bases, and the junction held 7 bases outside the gene matches. Germline V lookup: CDR1 KGHDR, CDR2 SFDVKD. The CDR3 contains 14 residues. This clonotype has only one observation. Just one base apart from a much larger clone, this may be a read error.

This clonotype was obtained from a female donor with early-stage non-small cell lung cancer. Material: PBMCs, obtained at follow-up. The V call is TRBV24-1, the J call TRBJ2-5, with 7 bases fitting TRBD2. CDR3 sequence (DNA): TGTGCCACCAGTGGGCCCGGGACTACTGAGACCCAGTACTTC. Its translation is CATSGPGTTETQYF.